This TCR beta chain comes out of a study of vaccination and CD4 T cells after COVID-19. Overall study context: With a range of 35 to 161, the median interval from diagnosis to drawing post-COVID samples was 85 to 120 days. Each control culture was treated with a CEFX pool, an HIV-1 Nef pool, or no peptide. A median of around 70 days (range 14 to 241) separated dose two from the taking of post-vaccine samples.

Points on this clonotype: What it binds is not known.

The CDR3 runs to 16 residues. Germline V lookup: CDR1 SEHNR, CDR2 FQNEAQ (reference sequence). Trimming removed 3 bases from V and 2 bases from J, with 17 bases in between. As for treatment: roughly ten-day PBMC culture with coronavirus spike peptide pools or control peptides (ViraFEST assay). Oncomine TCR Beta short-read sequencing was applied to DNA from cultured CD4+ T cells. TCRdb reprocessed the PCR reads with MiXCR, giving one entry per CDR3 protein. The sample records approximately 11,000 distinct CDR3 sequences, roughly 77% being singletons. Study-level points and caveats: Clonotypes reactive to SARS-CoV-2 had a median that went up from around 20 to 38, but not significantly.

This clonotype was obtained from a human donor who had recovered from COVID-19. Sequencing was carried out using CD4+ T cells from blood, cultured in vitro. This sequence joins TRBV7-9 and TRBJ2-7; D is tentatively TRBD1 or TRBD2 (5 bases each). CDR3 loop: CASSLRWDPRAYEQYF. Written as DNA, the CDR3 is TGTGCCAGCAGCTTGCGATGGGACCCGCGTGCCTACGAGCAGTACTTC. The full variable domain, rest sourced from reference TRBV7-9 and TRBJ2-7, is DTGVSQNPRHKITKRGQNVTFRCDPISEHNRLYWYRQTLGQGPEFLTYFQNEAQLEKSRLLSDRFSAERPKGSFSTLEIQRTEQGDSAMYLCASSLRWDPRAYEQYFGPGTRLTVT.